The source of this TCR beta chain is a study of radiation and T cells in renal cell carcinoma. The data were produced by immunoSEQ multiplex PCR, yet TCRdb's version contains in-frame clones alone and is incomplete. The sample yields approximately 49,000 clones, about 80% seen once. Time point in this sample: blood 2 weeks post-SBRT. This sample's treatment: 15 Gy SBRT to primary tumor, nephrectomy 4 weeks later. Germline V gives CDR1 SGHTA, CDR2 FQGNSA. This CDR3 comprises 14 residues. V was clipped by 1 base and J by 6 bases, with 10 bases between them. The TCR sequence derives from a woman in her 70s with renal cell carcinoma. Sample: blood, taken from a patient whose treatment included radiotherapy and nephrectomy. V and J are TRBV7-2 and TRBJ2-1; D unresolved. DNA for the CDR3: TGTGCCAGCAGCTTAGATTCGGTTGGCAATGAGCAGTTCTTC. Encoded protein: CASSLDSVGNEQFF.